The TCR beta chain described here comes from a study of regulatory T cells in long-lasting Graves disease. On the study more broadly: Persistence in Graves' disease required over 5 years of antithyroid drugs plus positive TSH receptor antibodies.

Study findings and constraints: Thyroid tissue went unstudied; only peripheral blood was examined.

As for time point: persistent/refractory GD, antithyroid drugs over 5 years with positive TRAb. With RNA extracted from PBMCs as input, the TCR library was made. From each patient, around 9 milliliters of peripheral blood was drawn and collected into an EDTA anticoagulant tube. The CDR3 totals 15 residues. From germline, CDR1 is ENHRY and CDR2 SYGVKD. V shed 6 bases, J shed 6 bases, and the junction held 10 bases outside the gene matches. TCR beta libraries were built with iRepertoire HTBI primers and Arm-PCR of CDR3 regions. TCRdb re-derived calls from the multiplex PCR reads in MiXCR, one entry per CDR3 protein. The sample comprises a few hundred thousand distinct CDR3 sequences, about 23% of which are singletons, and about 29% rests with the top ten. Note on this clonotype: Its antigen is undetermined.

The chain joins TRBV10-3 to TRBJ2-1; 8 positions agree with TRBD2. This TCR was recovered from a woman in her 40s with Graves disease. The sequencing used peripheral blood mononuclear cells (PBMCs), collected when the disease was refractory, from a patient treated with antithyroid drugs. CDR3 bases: TGTGCCATCAGAGGACCCGGGAGGGCCTTCAATGAGCAGTTCTTC. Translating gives CAIRGPGRAFNEQFF.